Presented here are 32 T cell receptor beta chains from one specimen sequenced in a study of cytomegalovirus exposure and HLA in healthy donors. The PCR was carried out with 60 Vbeta primers and 13 Jbeta primers. Method: immunoSEQ multiplex PCR; TCRdb's copy keeps in-frame clones and lacks some. The profile shows around 100,000 clones, approximately 58% of them singletons. Source material: PBMCs. All receptors come from a woman aged 25 to 39 in good health and CMV-seronegative.

The V and J genes are TRBV29-1 and TRBJ2-1; 8 nucleotides agree with TRBD2. V lost 4 bases to trimming and J lost 6 bases; unmatched junction nucleotides: 8. The V gene's germline CDR1 is SQVTM and CDR2 ANQGSEA. The CDR3 has 14 residues. The CDR3 DNA reads as TGCAGCGTTGCCGTAGCGGGATTACTCAATGAGCAGTTCTTC. Its translation is CSVAVAGLLNEQFF.

The chain has TRBV6-5 and TRBJ2-7; 8 positions match TRBD1. The CDR3 length is 14 residues. After removal of 6 bases from V and 6 bases from J, the junction contained 10 bases not matched to a gene. Germline-derived CDR1 and CDR2 are MNHEY and SVGAGI. The CDR3 region is CASRNPGQVGEQYF. The CDR3 DNA is TGTGCCAGCAGAAACCCGGGACAGGTAGGCGAGCAGTACTTC.

The chain employs TRBV4-1 and TRBJ2-7, with D possibly TRBD2 on 6 matching bases. V was shortened by 4 bases and J by 2 bases, with 9 bases between the two germline ends. The CDR3 has 13 residues. Germline assignment: CDR1 MGHRA and CDR2 YSYEKL. CDR3 in amino acids: CASSRGDTYEQYF. The CDR3 DNA reads as TGCGCCAGCAGCCGGGGGGATACCTACGAGCAGTACTTC.

This chain uses TRBV19 with TRBJ2-1; D remains ambiguous. This CDR3 comprises 15 residues. In germline, CDR1 is LNHDA, CDR2 SQIVND (reference sequence). Trimming cost V 0 bases and J 6 bases, with 12 bases left between them. CDR3 DNA sequence: TGTGCCAGTAGTATAGATCTATTATCGCTCAATGAGCAGTTCTTC. It translates to CASSIDLLSLNEQFF.

The V gene is TRBV11-1, the J gene TRBJ2-7; a weak D match, TRBD2 (7 bases). The germline gives CDR1 SGHAT, CDR2 FQDESV (reference sequence). The CDR3 runs to 15 residues. V was cut by 5 bases and J by 2 bases, with 16 bases left in between. Written as DNA, the CDR3 is TGTGCCAGCAGCCGGGGGCGGGGAGGGCCCTACGAGCAGTACTTC. Translating gives CASSRGRGGPYEQYF.

The CDR3 region has the DNA TGTGCCAGCAGCTCACAGGGGACGAGCTACACCTTC. Its protein product is CASSSQGTSYTF. The chain carries TRBV7-2 and TRBJ1-2; 7 bases are a match to TRBD1. With V trimmed by 4 bases and J by 9 bases, 5 bases remained unmatched. The germline V gene encodes CDR1 SGHTA and CDR2 FQGNSA. The CDR3 sequence is 12 residues long. Filled out from reference TRBV7-2 and TRBJ1-2, the complete variable domain reads GAGVSQSPSNKVTEKGKDVELRCDPISGHTALYWYRQSLGQGLEFLIYFQGNSAPDKSGLPSDRFSAERTGGSVSTLTIQRTQQEDSAVYLCASSSQGTSYTFGSGTRLTVV.

The rearrangement joins TRBV15 to TRBJ1-1, with D maybe TRBD1 (5 bases). The V end was cut by 7 bases, the J end by 2 bases, with 20 bases between. The V gene's germline CDR1 is LNHNV and CDR2 YYDKDF (reference sequence). This CDR3 has 16 residues. The CDR3 DNA sequence: TGTGCCACCACACCCACCAAGGGGCAGGTAAACACTGAAGCTTTCTTT. Translated: CATTPTKGQVNTEAFF.

This chain uses TRBV15 with TRBJ1-2, with 10 positions matching TRBD1. After removal of 1 base from V and 7 bases from J, the junction contained 6 bases not matched to a gene. The length of the CDR3 is 15 residues. Looked up from germline, CDR1 is LNHNV and CDR2 is YYDKDF (reference sequence). This chain's CDR3 is CATSRGPGQGTGYTF. CDR3 DNA sequence: TGTGCCACCAGCAGAGGCCCGGGACAGGGGACTGGCTACACCTTC.

This clone has just a few counts. This chain uses TRBV5-4 with TRBJ2-2, with D maybe TRBD2 (5 bases). This CDR3 has 14 residues. The V end lost 4 bases, the J end lost 5 bases, and 12 bases lay between the germline ends. Per germline, CDR1 SGHNT and CDR2 YYREEE (reference sequence). CDR3 in DNA: TGTGCCAGCAGCGACTACCCGAGAACCGGGGAGCTGTTTTTT. It encodes CASSDYPRTGELFF. The whole variable domain, remainder taken from reference TRBV5-4 and TRBJ2-2, is ETGVTQSPTHLIKTRGQQVTLRCSSQSGHNTVSWYQQALGQGPQFIFQYYREEENGRGNFPPRFSGLQFPNYSSELNVNALELDDSALYLCASSDYPRTGELFFGEGSRLTVL.

J is TRBJ2-4 and V is TRBV2, with D perhaps TRBD2 (6 bases). CDR3 length: 14 amino acids. With 7 bases removed from V and 8 bases from J, the gap between germline ends came to 18 bases. Germline CDR1 and CDR2: SNHLY and FYNNEI. The CDR3 DNA is TGTGCCAGCATGTCGGGACCCGGGGGAGACATTCAGTACTTC. Protein: CASMSGPGGDIQYF.

This clone came up a few times. The rearrangement uses TRBV5-1 and TRBJ2-1; 12 bases are a match to TRBD2. CDR1 SGHRS and CDR2 YFSETQ come from the germline V gene. Trimming cost V 4 bases and J 4 bases; bases outside gene matches: 6. The CDR3 covers 16 residues. CDR3 protein: CASSVSGTSGYNEQFF. The CDR3 DNA is TGCGCCAGCAGCGTCTCCGGGACTAGCGGGTACAATGAGCAGTTCTTC. Full variable domain (remainder filled in from reference TRBV5-1 and TRBJ2-1): KAGVTQTPRYLIKTRGQQVTLSCSPISGHRSVSWYQQTPGQGLQFLFEYFSETQRNKGNFPGRFSGRQFSNSRSEMNVSTLELGDSALYLCASSVSGTSGYNEQFFGPGTRLTVL.

This rearrangement joins TRBV4-1 to TRBJ2-7; 8 bases agree with TRBD2. This CDR3 has 18 residues. The trim removed 2 bases at V and 1 base at J, leaving 13 bases unmatched. Germline V gene data show CDR1 as MGHRA and CDR2 as YSYEKL. The CDR3 region is CASSQPSLGGRMSYEQYF. The CDR3 DNA reads TGCGCCAGCAGCCAACCCTCACTGGGCGGGAGGATGTCCTACGAGCAGTACTTC.

The rearrangement uses TRBV25-1 and TRBJ2-1; 8 bases map to TRBD1. V lost 1 base, J lost 7 bases, and 9 bases stayed unmatched. This CDR3 has 16 amino acids. Germline values: CDR1 MGHDK, CDR2 SYGVNS. Written as DNA, the CDR3 is TGTGCCAGCAGTGAATGGGCCGGGACAGGAGGAAATGAGCAGTTCTTC. Translating gives CASSEWAGTGGNEQFF.

Note on this clone: The same CDR3 is also encoded by other DNA sequences in this sample. V and J are TRBV28 and TRBJ2-7, with D perhaps TRBD1 (6 bases). The CDR3 sequence is 12 residues long. Trimming took 2 bases from V and 4 from J, leaving 6 bases between them. Looked up from germline, CDR1 is MDHEN and CDR2 is SYDVKM. CDR3 coding DNA: TGTGCCAGCAGTTTAACAGGGTACGAGCAGTACTTC. It translates to CASSLTGYEQYF. The full variable domain, in which reference TRBV28 and TRBJ2-7 provide the parts outside the CDR3, is DVKVTQSSRYLVKRTGEKVFLECVQDMDHENMFWYRQDPGLGLRLIYFSYDVKMKEKGDIPEGYSVSREKKERFSLILESASTNQTSMYLCASSLTGYEQYFGPGTRLTVT.

This clone turned up a few times. This chain uses TRBV28 with TRBJ1-6, with D unclear. Trimming removed 5 bases at V and 7 bases at J, with 15 bases between. The CDR3 covers 15 residues. CDR1 MDHEN and CDR2 SYDVKM come from the germline V gene. The CDR3 bases are TGTGCCAGCAGTCCCGGAGGTGCAGAAAATTCACCCCTCCACTTT. Amino acid sequence: CASSPGGAENSPLHF.

This chain connects TRBV30 to TRBJ2-5; tentatively, D is TRBD2 (6 bases). Germline V gene sequence: CDR1 GTSNPN, CDR2 SVGIG (reference sequence). The CDR3 covers 14 residues. V was pared by 0 bases and J by 5 bases, with 13 bases between. CDR3 amino acids: CAWSVGRKWETQYF. CDR3 nucleotide sequence: TGTGCCTGGAGTGTAGGGAGGAAGTGGGAGACCCAGTACTTC.

The CDR3 spells CASSQQGPDGYTF. The DNA for the CDR3 is TGTGCCAGCAGCCAACAGGGGCCTGATGGCTACACCTTC. The chain couples TRBV28 to TRBJ1-2, with 7 bases lining up with TRBD1. CDR1 is MDHEN, CDR2 SYDVKM, per germline. V dropped 6 bases and J dropped 6; count of bases not matched to a gene: 7. This CDR3 has 13 residues.

This rearrangement joins TRBV7-3 to TRBJ2-6, with a weak D call TRBD2 (5 bases). Germline values: CDR1 SGHTA, CDR2 FQGTGA. Trimming shortened V by 1 base and J by 0 bases, and 13 bases separated the two germline ends. The CDR3 consists of 18 residues. CDR3 in amino acids: CASSLRAGPISGANVLTF. The CDR3, as DNA: TGTGCCAGCAGCTTAAGGGCGGGCCCAATCTCTGGGGCCAACGTCCTGACTTTC.

This chain connects TRBV10-2 to TRBJ1-1; D might be TRBD1 (6 bases). CDR1 is WSHSY, CDR2 SAAADI, per germline. Between the trimmed V and J ends, which lost 8 bases and 7 bases, there was a span of 23 bases. CDR3 length: 15 residues. CDR3 coding DNA: TGCGCCAGCGCCCAGGACAGCCCGCAGGGCCTTGAAGCTTTCTTT. Protein product: CASAQDSPQGLEAFF.

The chain couples TRBV6-5 to TRBJ2-3; D may be TRBD2 (6 bases). V shed 3 bases and J shed 0 bases, with 10 bases lying between them. The CDR3 sequence is 15 residues long. The germline V gene has CDR1 MNHEY and CDR2 SVGAGI. The DNA of the CDR3 is TGTGCCAGCAGTTATTATGGGGGGAGCACAGATACGCAGTATTTT. This translates into CASSYYGGSTDTQYF.

The genes are TRBV28 and TRBJ2-7; maybe TRBD2 (5 bases). Germline CDR1 and CDR2: MDHEN and SYDVKM. V gave up 5 bases and J gave up 1 base, with 15 bases separating them. The CDR3 consists of 15 residues. CDR3 in DNA: TGTGCCAGCAGTCCCGGGAAAACATCTTCCTACGAGCAGTACTTC. Encoded protein: CASSPGKTSSYEQYF.

The chain recombines TRBV7-2 with TRBJ2-1; 7 nucleotides align to TRBD2. Germline V gene sequence: CDR1 SGHTA, CDR2 FQGNSA. The CDR3 length is 15 residues. Losses at the gene ends were 5 bases for V and 12 bases for J; bases not matched to a gene: 16. CDR3 residues: CASSTSLGGRLLQFF. The CDR3, as DNA: TGTGCCAGCAGCACCAGTTTAGGCGGGAGACTATTGCAGTTCTTC.

The rearrangement joins TRBV9 to TRBJ2-7; D might be TRBD2 (5 bases). The ends were cut back, 0 bases at V and 0 bases at J, with 10 bases in the middle. Germline loops: CDR1 SGDLS, CDR2 YYNGEE. This CDR3 region has 15 residues. As DNA, the CDR3 is TGTGCCAGCAGCGTAGGTCTCGGGAACTCCTACGAGCAGTACTTC. It translates to CASSVGLGNSYEQYF.

The chain links TRBV11-2 to TRBJ1-1; tentatively, D is TRBD1 (5 bases). Germline V gene data show CDR1 as SGHAT and CDR2 as FQNNGV. The CDR3 spans 15 residues. V dropped 0 bases and J dropped 0 bases, with 8 bases sitting between them. DNA of the CDR3: TGTGCCAGCAGCTTAGACCAGGGCGTGAACACTGAAGCTTTCTTT. It is translated as CASSLDQGVNTEAFF.

The chain recombines TRBV29-1 with TRBJ2-1; 12 bases are shared with TRBD2. Germline V gene lookup returns CDR1 SQVTM and CDR2 ANQGSEA. The V and J ends lost 5 bases and 0 bases, in that order; junction bases with no gene match: 8. The CDR3 spans 17 residues. The CDR3 loop reads CSVTGTSGSGSYNEQFF. The CDR3 DNA is TGCAGCGTTACCGGGACTAGCGGGTCGGGCTCCTACAATGAGCAGTTCTTC.

V and J are TRBV6-1 and TRBJ2-1; the D gene is possibly TRBD2 (6 bases). Germline CDR1 MNHNS, CDR2 SASEGT. The CDR3 covers 15 residues. V was trimmed by 4 bases and J by 4 bases, leaving 14 bases between them. The CDR3 nucleotides read TGTGCCAGCAGTGCCTCGCTAGCGTCTTACAATGAGCAGTTCTTC. It is translated as CASSASLASYNEQFF.

J is TRBJ2-3 and V is TRBV4-2; TRBD2 might be the D (6 bases). V was shortened by 4 bases and J by 2 bases, with 13 bases between the two germline ends. Germline CDR1 reads LGHNA; CDR2 reads YNFKEQ. The CDR3 consists of 15 residues. CDR3 DNA sequence: TGTGCCAGCAGCCCAAGGACTAAAACCACAGATACGCAGTATTTT. Amino acid sequence: CASSPRTKTTDTQYF.

The CDR3 region is CASAKTGVEAFF. The CDR3 region has the DNA TGTGCCAGCGCAAAGACAGGGGTGGAAGCTTTCTTT. The genes are TRBV6-5 and TRBJ1-1; TRBD1 aligns across 8 bases. The CDR3 runs to 12 residues. CDR1 and CDR2 (germline): MNHEY, SVGAGI. V shed 8 bases, J shed 8 bases, and the junction held 7 bases outside the gene matches.

The chain links TRBV4-2 to TRBJ1-1, with D maybe TRBD1 (6 bases). Germline V gene lookup returns CDR1 LGHNA and CDR2 YNFKEQ. The V and J ends lost 4 bases and 0 bases respectively, with 12 bases between them. The CDR3 is 15 residues long. The CDR3 is CASSPRTAMNTEAFF. The CDR3 nucleotides read TGTGCCAGCAGCCCCCGGACAGCGATGAACACTGAAGCTTTCTTT.

CDR3 loop: CASSLASLRDYGYTF. CDR3 sequence (DNA): TGTGCCAGCAGCTTGGCAAGTCTCCGGGACTATGGCTACACCTTC. The chain joins TRBV7-2 to TRBJ1-2, with D unresolved. Per germline, CDR1 SGHTA and CDR2 FQGNSA. Trimming left V 3 bases short and J 3 bases short, with 14 bases between. The CDR3 totals 15 residues.

The CDR3 spells CASSFPVNTEAFF. The CDR3 DNA is TGTGCCAGCAGTTTCCCCGTGAACACTGAAGCTTTCTTT. The chain recombines TRBV28 with TRBJ1-1; D ambiguous. This CDR3 is 13 amino acids long. V shed 3 bases and J shed 0 bases, with 5 bases lying between them. CDR1 is MDHEN and CDR2 is SYDVKM in the germline V gene.

This clone has only a few counts. CDR3 DNA sequence: TGTGCCAGCAGCATTACGGGACTCCTGAACACTGAAGCTTTCTTT. Protein: CASSITGLLNTEAFF. V usage is TRBV5-6 and J usage is TRBJ1-1; D is possibly TRBD1 (5 bases). The CDR3 runs 15 residues. Germline loops: CDR1 SGHDT, CDR2 YYEEEE. The V gene lost 4 bases and the J gene lost 0 bases, with 13 bases spanning the gap.